Listed below are T cell receptor beta chains from one sample, sequenced in a study of cytomegalovirus exposure and HLA in healthy donors. This table comes from immunoSEQ multiplex PCR, and its TCRdb copy is limited to in-frame clones, with some not included. The sample carries around 97,000 clones, around 10% recorded once. The specimen was PBMCs. These receptors all come from a man aged 45-65 years in good health and CMV-seropositive. CDR3s include the opening cysteine and the closing phenylalanine or tryptophan. The order of the fields is D gene, V gene, clone size, J gene, CDR3 DNA, CDR3 protein. A D gene is named only where the DNA matches it firmly. Clone size appears in some rows only: once, few, many, or a class for an expanded clone.

>-|TRBV28|few|TRBJ2-7
TGTGCCTCCAGGGGTCCCGTCTACGAGCAGTACTTC
CASRGPVYEQYF
>TRBD2|TRBV27|-|TRBJ2-7
TGTGCCAGCAGTGTGAGCGGGAGGGTTCACGAGCAGTACTTC
CASSVSGRVHEQYF
>-|TRBV25-1|few|TRBJ2-4
TGTGCCAGCACCCCCGCAGGCAAAAACATTCAGTACTTC
CASTPAGKNIQYF
>-|TRBV28|few|TRBJ2-7
TGTGCCAGCAGCAACATGTACGAGCAGTACTTC
CASSNMYEQYF
>TRBD1|TRBV6-6|few|TRBJ1-5
TGTGCCAGCAGTTCAGACGGGGACAGGGGATATCAGCCCCAGCATTTT
CASSSDGDRGYQPQHF
>TRBD2|TRBV28|few|TRBJ2-3
TGTGCCAGCAGTGAACCCCTAGCGGGGTCGGGTACGCAGTATTTT
CASSEPLAGSGTQYF
>-|TRBV4-2|-|TRBJ2-7
TGTGCCAGCAGCCAAGGTGCCGAGGGCTCCTACGAGCAGTACTTC
CASSQGAEGSYEQYF
>TRBD2|TRBV10-2|-|TRBJ2-1
TGCGCGAGCGGGAGTATGGGGTACAATGAGCAGTTCTTC
CASGSMGYNEQFF
>-|TRBV30|-|TRBJ1-6
TGTGCCTGGAGGGACAGTCGGGGTTCACCCCTCCACTTT
CAWRDSRGSPLHF
>-|TRBV25-1|few|TRBJ1-1
TGTGCCAGCAGTGAACCCAGGGGATGGACTGAAGCTTTCTTT
CASSEPRGWTEAFF
>TRBD1|TRBV5-1|few|TRBJ1-2
TGCGCCAGCAGCTTGGTGGCAGGGGGACATGGCTACACCTTC
CASSLVAGGHGYTF
>TRBD1|TRBV18|few|TRBJ2-7
TGTGCCAGCTCACCTGTTACAGGGGGCGAGCAGTACTTC
CASSPVTGGEQYF
>-|TRBV9|-|TRBJ2-7
TGTGCCAGCAGCGGGGCAGACCCACTCGAGCAGTACTTC
CASSGADPLEQYF
>-|TRBV5-6|-|TRBJ2-1
TGTGCCAGCAGCTTGAGGGGAGGCACCTACAATGAGCAGTTCTTC
CASSLRGGTYNEQFF
>TRBD1|TRBV4-1|many|TRBJ2-7
TGCGCCAGCAGCCAAGGACAGGGTTCCTACGAGCAGTACTTC
CASSQGQGSYEQYF
>TRBD1|TRBV18|few|TRBJ1-5
TGTGCCAGCTCACCAATGGAGACAGGGTCGGGTCAGCCCCAGCATTTT
CASSPMETGSGQPQHF
>-|TRBV5-1|few|TRBJ1-1
TGCGCCAGCAGCTTGGGTGGGGGGGCAGGAATTGAAGCTTTCTTT
CASSLGGGAGIEAFF
>TRBD2|TRBV25-1|-|TRBJ2-1
TGTGCCGTTTCTACTAGCGGTTCTTACAATGAGCAGTTCTTC
CAVSTSGSYNEQFF
>TRBD1|TRBV29-1|-|TRBJ1-1
TGCAGCGTCGCCGACAGGGTGAGGGCTGAAGCTTTCTTT
CSVADRVRAEAFF
>TRBD1|TRBV7-9|few|TRBJ2-5
TGTGCCAGCAGCTCTGGGGACAGAATACAAGAGACCCAGTACTTC
CASSSGDRIQETQYF